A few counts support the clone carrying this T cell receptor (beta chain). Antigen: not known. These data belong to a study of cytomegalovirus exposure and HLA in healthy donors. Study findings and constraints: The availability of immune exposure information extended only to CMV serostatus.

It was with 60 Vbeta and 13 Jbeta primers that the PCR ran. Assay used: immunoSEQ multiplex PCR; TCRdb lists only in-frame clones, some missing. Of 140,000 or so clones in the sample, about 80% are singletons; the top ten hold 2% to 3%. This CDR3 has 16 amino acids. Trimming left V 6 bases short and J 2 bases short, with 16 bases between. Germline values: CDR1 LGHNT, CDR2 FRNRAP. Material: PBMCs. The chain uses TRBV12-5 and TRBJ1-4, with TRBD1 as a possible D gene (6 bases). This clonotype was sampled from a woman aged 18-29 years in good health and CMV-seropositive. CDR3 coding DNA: TGTGCTAGTGGGACTTCTACAGGGTTTACTAATGAAAAACTGTTTTTT. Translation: CASGTSTGFTNEKLFF.